A single sample is the source of the 14 T cell receptor beta chains below, sequenced in a study of blood T cell repertoires in COVID-19. Clones were sequenced by immunoSEQ multiplex PCR, and TCRdb holds only the in-frame ones, with some missing. The sample holds roughly 250,000 clones, more than 75% seen once. The material sequenced was peripheral blood. The source is a man aged 35 to 55 who had recovered from COVID-19.

V and J are TRBV5-1 and TRBJ1-3, with D uncertain. CDR3 size: 14 residues. Germline V gives CDR1 SGHRS, CDR2 YFSETQ. V lost 7 bases, J lost 0 bases, and 11 bases lay in between. The CDR3 protein is CASRGDISGNTIYF. The CDR3 DNA sequence: TGCGCCAGCCGGGGAGACATCTCTGGAAACACCATATATTTT.

In this sample, this clone turned up a few times. This sequence joins TRBV19 and TRBJ1-1; D is possibly TRBD1 (5 bases). The length of the CDR3 is 14 residues. The V gene's germline CDR1 is LNHDA and CDR2 SQIVND (reference sequence). V was cut by 9 bases and J by 0 bases, with 14 bases left in between. The CDR3 bases are TGTGCCAGCGAAAGGGGCCTCATGAACACTGAAGCTTTCTTT. Encoded protein: CASERGLMNTEAFF.

The V and J genes are TRBV6-2 or TRBV6-3 and TRBJ2-2, with TRBD2 as a possible D gene (5 bases). V shed 5 bases and J shed 6 bases, with 10 bases lying between them. Germline V gene sequence: CDR1 MNHEY, CDR2 SVGEGT. This CDR3 comprises 13 residues. CDR3 in amino acids: CASSAREPGELFF. For the CDR3, the DNA is TGTGCCAGCAGTGCTCGGGAACCCGGGGAGCTGTTTTTT.

V and J are TRBV5-1 and TRBJ1-1; D not certain. Germline V gene data show CDR1 as SGHRS and CDR2 as YFSETQ. Trimming took 4 bases from V and 1 from J, leaving 5 bases between them. The length of the CDR3 is 12 residues. As DNA, the CDR3 is TGCGCCAGCAGCGCCAGGAACACTGAAGCTTTCTTT. This sequence encodes CASSARNTEAFF.

The chain employs TRBV13 and TRBJ2-5; D perhaps matches TRBD2 (6 bases). This CDR3 contains 14 residues. Per the germline V gene, CDR1 is PRHDT and CDR2 is FYEKMQ (reference sequence). The V end lost 2 bases, the J end lost 5 bases, and 12 bases lay between the germline ends. The CDR3 protein is CASSLWASVETQYF. The CDR3 DNA sequence: TGTGCCAGCAGCTTATGGGCTAGCGTGGAGACCCAGTACTTC. The full variable domain, its missing parts supplied by reference TRBV13 and TRBJ2-5, is AAGVIQSPRHLIKEKRETATLKCYPIPRHDTVYWYQQGPGQDPQFLISFYEKMQSDKGSIPDRFSAQQFSDYHSELNMSSLELGDSALYFCASSLWASVETQYFGPGTRLLVL.

V gene TRBV6-5 combines with J gene TRBJ2-2, with 8 positions matching TRBD1. With V trimmed by 6 bases and J by 1 base, 4 bases remained unmatched. Germline assignment: CDR1 MNHEY and CDR2 SVGAGI. The CDR3 is 15 amino acids. CDR3 region: CASSRTGWNTGELFF. CDR3 in DNA: TGTGCCAGCAGCCGGACAGGGTGGAACACCGGGGAGCTGTTTTTT.

The chain recombines TRBV14 with TRBJ2-7; D possibly corresponds to TRBD2 (5 bases). Germline CDR1 SGHDN, CDR2 FVKESK. V was pared by 0 bases and J by 6 bases, with 9 bases between. There are 13 residues in the CDR3. The DNA of the CDR3 is TGTGCCAGCAGCCAAGATCGAGGGTCCGAGCAGTACTTC. This gives the protein CASSQDRGSEQYF.

The chain carries TRBV6-5 and TRBJ2-3; the D gene is possibly TRBD2 (5 bases). From germline, CDR1 is MNHEY and CDR2 SVGAGI. The CDR3 sequence is 14 residues long. V lost 5 bases and J 2 bases, leaving 11 bases between the germline ends. Here the CDR3 DNA reads TGTGCCAGCAGTCACCGACTATCCACAGATACGCAGTATTTT. Its protein is CASSHRLSTDTQYF.

The chain has TRBV7-2 and TRBJ2-7; D gene unclear. The V gene's germline CDR1 is SGHTA and CDR2 FQGNSA. This CDR3 region has 12 residues. Deletions cut 0 bases from V and 6 bases from J, with 6 bases between. The CDR3 region is CASSLAFGEQYF. The CDR3 DNA sequence: TGTGCCAGCAGCTTAGCTTTCGGCGAGCAGTACTTC.

J is TRBJ2-1 and V is TRBV9; 12 bases align to TRBD2. The CDR3 consists of 14 residues. V shed 6 bases and J 8 bases; nucleotides not matched to a gene: 6. Germline CDR1 and CDR2: SGDLS and YYNGEE. The DNA of the CDR3 is TGTGCCAGCACATCTAGCGGGAGGGCCGATGAGCAGTTCTTC. This translates into CASTSSGRADEQFF.

This chain joins TRBV7-2 and TRBJ2-5, with 12 bases identical to TRBD2. V lost 0 bases and J lost 2; bases outside the gene matches: 4. Germline CDR1 and CDR2: SGHTA and FQGNSA. CDR3 length: 17 amino acids. CDR3 DNA: TGTGCCAGCAGCTTAGCACTAGCGGGGGGTAGTCAAGAGACCCAGTACTTC. Translation gives CASSLALAGGSQETQYF.

As concerns this clone: The junction and the germline gene differ at one end; a read error may be behind it. The chain is built from TRBV4-1 and TRBJ2-1; TRBD2 matches 8 bases. The CDR3 has 16 residues. Germline V lookup: CDR1 MGHRA, CDR2 YSYEKL. CDR3 bases: TGCGCCAGCAGTCAAGGTATGCTAGCGGGCTACAATGAGCAGTTCTTC. This encodes CASSQGMLAGYNEQFF.

The V and J genes are TRBV3-1 (or the pseudogene TRBV3-2) and TRBJ2-1; 12 bases agree with TRBD2. V was clipped by 4 bases and J by 7 bases; unmatched bases: 2. The germline V gene has CDR1 LGHDT and CDR2 YNNKEL (reference sequence). The CDR3 length is 14 residues. The CDR3 here is CASSRLAGVNEQFF. In nucleotides, the CDR3 is TGTGCCAGCAGCCGACTAGCGGGAGTTAATGAGCAGTTCTTC.

The chain carries TRBV5-6 and TRBJ1-5; possible D gene TRBD1, 6 bases. CDR1 is SGHDT, CDR2 YYEEEE, per germline. The CDR3 is 14 residues long. Between the trimmed V and J ends, which lost 4 bases and 6 bases, there was a span of 14 bases. DNA of the CDR3: TGTGCCAGCAGCGGGCGGGGGCCCGGTCAGCCCCAGCATTTT. Translating gives CASSGRGPGQPQHF.